Listed here are 5 T cell receptor beta chains from one sample, sequenced in a study of CD8 T cells in ankylosing spondylitis. One entry per CDR3 protein results from TCRdb running MiXCR on the 5' RACE reads. The sample has more than 250,000 distinct CDR3 sequences, approximately 10% seen once. Material for sequencing was blood, either unsorted or a sorted T cell fraction (not recorded which). The receptors derive from a female donor with ankylosing spondylitis or in good health (not recorded which).

In its sample, this clonotype was seen many times. The chain uses TRBV5-1 and TRBJ1-6; 8 bases are a match to TRBD1. CDR1 and CDR2 (germline): SGHRS, YFSETQ. The CDR3 loop spans 17 amino acids. V dropped 0 bases and J dropped 10; count of bases not matched to a gene: 12. This CDR3 reads CASSLDLGDRGKSPLHF. CDR3 nucleotide sequence: TGCGCCAGCAGCTTGGATTTGGGTGACAGGGGCAAATCACCCCTCCACTTT.

This clonotype was recorded at least ten times. The rearrangement uses TRBV5-1 and TRBJ2-2; D gene uncertain. CDR3 length: 15 amino acids. Germline lookup yields CDR1 SGHRS and CDR2 YFSETQ. The V end was cut by 0 bases, the J end by 0 bases, with 6 bases between. This CDR3 is CASSLGAANTGELFF. The DNA of the CDR3 is TGCGCCAGCAGCTTGGGCGCGGCGAACACCGGGGAGCTGTTTTTT.

This clonotype appeared many times. This chain joins TRBV6-5 and TRBJ2-1, with D hard to call. The CDR3 length is 11 residues. Germline values: CDR1 MNHEY, CDR2 SVGAGI. The germline V and J ends were trimmed by 6 bases and 10 bases, with 10 bases remaining between them. CDR3 loop: CASSQRREQFF. The CDR3, as DNA: TGTGCCAGCAGCCAAAGGAGAGAGCAGTTCTTC.

This clonotype was picked up a small number of times. The V call is TRBV3-1, the J call TRBJ2-7; TRBD1 aligns across 8 bases. The V segment lost 3 bases and the J segment 2 bases; nucleotides outside the gene matches: 3. The germline V gene encodes CDR1 LGHDT and CDR2 YNNKEL (reference sequence). The CDR3 runs to 14 residues. CDR3 residues: CASSQGTGAYEQYF. The CDR3 coding sequence is TGTGCCAGCAGCCAGGGGACAGGAGCCTACGAGCAGTACTTC.

Regarding this clonotype: Given a much more abundant clone one base away, this may be a read error. A read error is likely, as this CDR3 ends without the conserved phenylalanine or tryptophan. This chain joins TRBV5-1 and TRBJ2-1, with D possibly TRBD2 on 6 matching bases. Trimming stripped 2 bases from V and 8 bases from J, with 14 bases between. CDR3 size: 14 residues. CDR1 is SGHRS, CDR2 YFSETQ, per germline. CDR3 region: CASSLNLAMDEQFL. The CDR3 bases are TGCGCCAGCAGCTTAAATCTAGCGATGGATGAGCAGTTCTTA.